Listed below are T cell receptor beta chains from one sample, sequenced in a study of regulatory T cells in long-lasting Graves disease. MiXCR, run by TCRdb on the multiplex PCR reads, gives a single entry per CDR3 protein. The sample lists some 450,000 distinct CDR3 sequences; about 20% were seen once. Sequencing was performed on peripheral blood mononuclear cells (PBMCs), taken when the disease was refractory, from a patient treated with antithyroid drugs. These receptors originate from a female donor with Graves disease. Both conserved end residues are part of each CDR3.

j_call: TRBJ1-4; cdr3_length: 14; v_call: TRBV28; cdr3_aa: CASSPTGSSEKLFF
j_call: TRBJ2-3; cdr3_length: 15; v_call: TRBV20-1; cdr3_aa: CSARSRGRGTDTQYF
j_call: TRBJ1-3; cdr3_length: 15; v_call: TRBV20-1; cdr3_aa: CSAREGRVPGNTIYF
j_call: TRBJ2-5; cdr3_length: 14; v_call: TRBV20-1; cdr3_aa: CSARIPSGKETQYF
j_call: TRBJ2-7; cdr3_length: 12; v_call: TRBV20-1; cdr3_aa: CSAPFMLYEQYF
j_call: TRBJ1-2; cdr3_length: 16; v_call: TRBV19; cdr3_aa: CASSRSGADRNYGYTF
j_call: TRBJ2-4; cdr3_length: 15; v_call: TRBV28; cdr3_aa: CASSSLAGGWYIQYF
j_call: TRBJ1-6; cdr3_length: 16; v_call: TRBV6-5; cdr3_aa: CASSYDITGHNSPLHF
j_call: TRBJ1-1; cdr3_length: 15; v_call: TRBV5-1; cdr3_aa: CASSYSRTPGTEAFF
j_call: TRBJ2-4; cdr3_length: 19; v_call: TRBV11-1; cdr3_aa: CASSLNSASGSGVGNIQYF
j_call: TRBJ2-2; cdr3_length: 14; v_call: TRBV12-3/TRBV12-4; cdr3_aa: CASKLLTDTGELFF
j_call: TRBJ2-1; cdr3_length: 15; v_call: TRBV7-9; cdr3_aa: CASSLLADSYNEQFF
j_call: TRBJ1-5; cdr3_length: 12; v_call: TRBV20-1; cdr3_aa: CSALEEDQPQHF
j_call: TRBJ2-3; cdr3_length: 16; v_call: TRBV28; cdr3_aa: CASSPTPGLAGGTQYF
j_call: TRBJ2-7; cdr3_length: 14; v_call: TRBV15; cdr3_aa: CATSDWDSSYEQYF
j_call: TRBJ1-2; cdr3_length: 14; v_call: TRBV19; cdr3_aa: CATTPDRVGYGYTF
j_call: TRBJ1-1; cdr3_length: 11; v_call: TRBV6-1; cdr3_aa: CASRPQDEAFF
j_call: TRBJ1-2; cdr3_length: 15; v_call: TRBV30; cdr3_aa: CAWSRPGDTNYGYTF
j_call: TRBJ1-2; cdr3_length: 13; v_call: TRBV19; cdr3_aa: CASSIWGSGGYTF
j_call: TRBJ1-2; cdr3_length: 16; v_call: TRBV3-1; cdr3_aa: CASSQGGEGANYGYTF
j_call: TRBJ2-7; cdr3_length: 17; v_call: TRBV28; cdr3_aa: CASSPTTLTSLSYEQYF
j_call: TRBJ2-7; cdr3_length: 16; v_call: TRBV20-1; cdr3_aa: CSAHIPARRGTYEQYF
j_call: TRBJ1-2; cdr3_length: 15; v_call: TRBV5-5; cdr3_aa: CASSLDSTGIYGYTF
j_call: TRBJ1-1; cdr3_length: 18; v_call: TRBV19; cdr3_aa: CASSITFWVFLMNTEAFF